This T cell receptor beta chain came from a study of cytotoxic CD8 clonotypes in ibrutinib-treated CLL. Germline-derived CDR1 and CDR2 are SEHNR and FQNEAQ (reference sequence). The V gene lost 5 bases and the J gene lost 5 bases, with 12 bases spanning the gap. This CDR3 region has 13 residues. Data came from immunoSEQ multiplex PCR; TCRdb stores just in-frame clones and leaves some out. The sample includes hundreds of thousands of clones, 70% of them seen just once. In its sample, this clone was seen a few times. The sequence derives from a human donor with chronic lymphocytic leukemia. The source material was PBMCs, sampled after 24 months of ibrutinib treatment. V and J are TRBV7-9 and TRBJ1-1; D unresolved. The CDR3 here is CASSLLQETEAFF. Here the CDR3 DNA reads TGTGCCAGCAGCCTACTCCAGGAGACTGAAGCTTTCTTT.